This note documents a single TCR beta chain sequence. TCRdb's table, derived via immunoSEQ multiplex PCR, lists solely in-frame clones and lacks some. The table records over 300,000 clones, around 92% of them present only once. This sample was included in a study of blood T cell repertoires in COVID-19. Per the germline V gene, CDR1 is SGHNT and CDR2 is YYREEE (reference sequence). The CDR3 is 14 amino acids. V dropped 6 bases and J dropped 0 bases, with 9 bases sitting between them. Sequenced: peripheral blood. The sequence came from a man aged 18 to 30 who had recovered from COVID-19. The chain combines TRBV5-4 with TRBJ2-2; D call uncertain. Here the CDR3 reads CASTGQANTGELFF. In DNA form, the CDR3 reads TGTGCCAGCACTGGGCAGGCGAACACCGGGGAGCTGTTTTTT.